These 10 T cell receptor beta chains share one sample of origin, sequenced in a study of T cell responses to AZD1222 COVID-19 vaccine. The repertoire was sequenced with immunoSEQ multiplex PCR; TCRdb's copy has only in-frame clones and lacks some. Of about 140,000 clones detected, roughly 92% appear once; the ten largest clones hold about 5.5%. The source was peripheral blood, collected on day 0 of AZD1222 vaccination. The receptors originated from an adult in good health.

The chain uses TRBV4-2 and TRBJ2-7; D not certain. Germline V gives CDR1 LGHNA, CDR2 YNFKEQ. This CDR3 region has 14 residues. The V end lost 3 bases, the J end lost 3 bases, and 12 bases lay between the germline ends. CDR3 sequence: CASSQQSHGYEQYF. The DNA for the CDR3 is TGTGCCAGCAGCCAGCAATCCCACGGCTACGAGCAGTACTTC.

CDR3 bases: TGTGCCACCAGTGGCGGGACGGATTATCAGCCCCAGCATTTT. Residues: CATSGGTDYQPQHF. This rearrangement joins TRBV24-1 to TRBJ1-5; the D gene is possibly TRBD1 (5 bases). This CDR3 spans 14 amino acids. Per the germline V gene, CDR1 is KGHDR and CDR2 is SFDVKD. Trimming took off 5 bases at V and 5 bases at J, with 12 bases between the two ends.

A remark on this clone: Other DNA sequences in this sample translate to the same CDR3. The rearrangement joins TRBV6-6 to TRBJ2-7, with D possibly matching TRBD2 (6 bases). The CDR3 loop spans 13 amino acids. With 4 bases removed from V and 2 bases from J, the gap between germline ends came to 9 bases. The V gene's germline CDR1 is MNHNY and CDR2 SVGAGI (reference sequence). Here the CDR3 reads CASSWGDPYEQYF. The DNA of the CDR3 is TGTGCCAGCAGTTGGGGGGATCCCTACGAGCAGTACTTC.

This CDR3 is CASTIASGRASYNEQFF. CDR3 coding DNA: TGTGCCAGCACGATAGCTAGCGGGAGGGCATCCTACAATGAGCAGTTCTTC. The V gene is TRBV28, the J gene TRBJ2-1, with 12 bases lining up with TRBD2. V was pared by 7 bases and J by 1 base, with 8 bases of the junction left unmatched. CDR1 is MDHEN and CDR2 is SYDVKM in the germline V gene. The CDR3 loop spans 17 amino acids. Supplemented by reference TRBV28 and TRBJ2-1, the full variable domain reads DVKVTQSSRYLVKRTGEKVFLECVQDMDHENMFWYRQDPGLGLRLIYFSYDVKMKEKGDIPEGYSVSREKKERFSLILESASTNQTSMYLCASTIASGRASYNEQFFGPGTRLTVL.

This chain uses TRBV29-1 with TRBJ1-2; no reliable D call. The germline gives CDR1 SQVTM, CDR2 ANQGSEA. The CDR3 length is 10 residues. Deletions cut 5 bases from V and 6 bases from J, with 7 bases between. The CDR3: CSVLDNGYTF. CDR3 nucleotides: TGCAGCGTTCTAGACAATGGCTACACCTTC.

CDR3 amino acids: CASRSEGGNTEAFF. The CDR3 nucleotides read TGTGCCAGTAGGTCGGAGGGAGGGAACACTGAAGCTTTCTTT. V and J are TRBV19 and TRBJ1-1; D call uncertain. CDR3 length equals 14 residues. V dropped 6 bases and J dropped 1 base, with 12 bases sitting between them. Per germline, CDR1 LNHDA and CDR2 SQIVND (reference sequence).

The V and J genes are TRBV7-2 and TRBJ2-3, with 7 bases aligning to TRBD1. Germline CDR1 SGHTA, CDR2 FQGNSA. The J segment lost 2 bases and the V segment lost 5 bases, leaving 7 bases of the junction unmatched. The CDR3 loop spans 15 amino acids. For the CDR3, the DNA is TGTGCCAGCAGCAAACGAGGGGGCCTCACAGATACGCAGTATTTT. It codes for CASSKRGGLTDTQYF. The whole variable domain, remainder taken from reference TRBV7-2 and TRBJ2-3, is GAGVSQSPSNKVTEKGKDVELRCDPISGHTALYWYRQSLGQGLEFLIYFQGNSAPDKSGLPSDRFSAERTGGSVSTLTIQRTQQEDSAVYLCASSKRGGLTDTQYFGPGTRLTVL.

This rearrangement joins TRBV7-9 to TRBJ1-2; D gene unclear. The V end lost 8 bases, the J end lost 4 bases, and 17 bases lay between the germline ends. In germline, CDR1 is SEHNR, CDR2 FQNEAQ (reference sequence). The CDR3 runs to 14 residues. The CDR3: CASSYLGDGYGYTF. In DNA, the CDR3 is TGTGCCAGCTCCTATTTAGGCGACGGCTATGGCTACACCTTC.

The chain carries TRBV9 and TRBJ1-1; TRBD1 aligns across 7 bases. The CDR3 contains 16 residues. Germline V gene sequence: CDR1 SGDLS, CDR2 YYNGEE. With 0 bases clipped from V and 0 bases from J, the junction kept 5 bases outside the gene matches. The CDR3, as DNA: TGTGCCAGCAGCGTAGGACAGGGTTTAATGAACACTGAAGCTTTCTTT. Translated, it gives CASSVGQGLMNTEAFF.

In this sample, this clone turned up a few times. J is TRBJ2-6 and V is TRBV9; D gene uncertain. Germline CDR1 is SGDLS and CDR2 is YYNGEE. Trimming removed 4 bases at V and 0 bases at J, with 5 bases between. The CDR3 covers 14 residues. Here the CDR3 reads CASSLDSGANVLTF. The DNA of the CDR3 is TGTGCCAGCAGCCTGGACTCTGGGGCCAACGTCCTGACTTTC. The full variable domain, with the rest looked up from reference TRBV9 and TRBJ2-6, is DSGVTQTPKHLITATGQRVTLRCSPRSGDLSVYWYQQSLDQGLQFLIQYYNGEERAKGNILERFSAQQFPDLHSELNLSSLELGDSALYFCASSLDSGANVLTFGAGSRLTVL.